One sample yielded the 2 T cell receptor beta chains listed below, sequenced in a study of blood T cell repertoires in COVID-19. Sequenced by immunoSEQ multiplex PCR; TCRdb stores in-frame clones only, minus some. The sample has about 280,000 clones, over 75% seen once; the top ten hold 5.1%. Specimen: peripheral blood. The receptors originated from a man aged 50 to 59 with active or convalescent COVID-19.

This sequence joins TRBV30 and TRBJ1-2; D is unclear. Trimming removed 2 bases from V and 8 bases from J, with 15 bases in between. Germline-derived CDR1 and CDR2 are GTSNPN and SVGIG (reference sequence). The CDR3 sequence is 13 residues long. The CDR3 sequence: CAWSHQEGSGYTF. The DNA of the CDR3 is TGTGCCTGGAGTCACCAGGAGGGTTCGGGCTACACCTTC.

The CDR3 bases are TGTGCCAGCAGCCGCCGGACAGGGGGAGGTGAGCAGTACTTC. Amino acid sequence: CASSRRTGGGEQYF. This sequence joins TRBV7-9 and TRBJ2-7; TRBD1 matches 10 bases. The CDR3 is made up of 14 amino acids. V was clipped by 5 bases and J by 7 bases; unmatched bases: 8. Germline V gene data show CDR1 as SEHNR and CDR2 as FQNEAQ (reference sequence).